The clone carrying this T cell receptor beta chain was counted a few times. The antigen is undetermined. This sample was taken from a study of PD-L1 blockade in urothelial cancer. Findings and limits, study-wide: Pretreatment TCR clonality in blood, when below the median, was predictive of better survival.

Germline CDR1 reads MNHNS; CDR2 reads SASEGT. The length of the CDR3 is 14 residues. Between the trimmed V and J ends, which lost 6 bases and 6 bases, there was a span of 15 bases. Indicated time point: pretreatment peripheral blood. Sequenced by immunoSEQ multiplex PCR; TCRdb stores in-frame clones only, minus some. This table has about 52,000 clones, approximately 88% appearing once. The source was PBMCs, collected around atezolizumab (anti-PD-L1) treatment. The sequence was collected from a man aged 45 to 65 with urothelial cancer. The chain joins TRBV6-1 to TRBJ1-5, with a possible D match to TRBD1 (6 bases). CDR3 region: CASSLQGRGQPQHF. The CDR3 bases are TGTGCCAGCAGCCTACAGGGTAGAGGTCAGCCCCAGCATTTT.